The next 4 T cell receptor beta chains were all read from a single sample in a study of control samples from healthy donors and cancer patients. Repertoires were generated with immunoSEQ multiplex PCR, while TCRdb's copy carries only in-frame clones and drops some. The sample carries over 120,000 clones, 75% to 95% recorded once. The sample comprised blood. All receptors come from a man aged 25-40 years in good health.

This chain joins TRBV18 and TRBJ2-4; D gene unclear. Trimming stripped 3 bases from V and 0 bases from J, with 12 bases between. CDR3 length equals 16 residues. The germline V gene encodes CDR1 KGHSH and CDR2 LQKENI. The CDR3 loop reads CASSPLGSIAKNIQYF. The CDR3 region has the DNA TGTGCCAGCTCACCTTTGGGGTCTATAGCCAAAAACATTCAGTACTTC.

The CDR3 nucleotides are TGTGCCAGCAGCCATTCGACAGGGGATACTGAAGCTTTCTTT. This encodes CASSHSTGDTEAFF. The rearrangement links TRBV3-1 (or the pseudogene TRBV3-2) to TRBJ1-1; 8 bases are shared with TRBD1. Trimming took 3 bases from V and 5 from J; bases not matched to a gene: 5. From germline, CDR1 is LGHDT and CDR2 YNNKEL (reference sequence). This CDR3 spans 14 amino acids.

The chain uses TRBV19 and TRBJ2-1; TRBD1 might be the D (6 bases). The CDR3 covers 15 residues. Germline V gives CDR1 LNHDA, CDR2 SQIVND (reference sequence). V was trimmed by 1 base and J by 3 bases, leaving 10 bases between them. The CDR3 DNA is TGTGCCAGTAGTATAGTGGGCAGGGGCTACAATGAGCAGTTCTTC. Translation gives CASSIVGRGYNEQFF.

The chain has TRBV5-1 and TRBJ1-4; D is unclear. The CDR3 contains 14 residues. The germline V gene encodes CDR1 SGHRS and CDR2 YFSETQ. V was cut by 0 bases and J by 4 bases, with 7 bases left in between. CDR3 amino acids: CASSLDQFNEKLFF. As DNA, the CDR3 is TGCGCCAGCAGCTTGGACCAATTTAATGAAAAACTGTTTTTT.